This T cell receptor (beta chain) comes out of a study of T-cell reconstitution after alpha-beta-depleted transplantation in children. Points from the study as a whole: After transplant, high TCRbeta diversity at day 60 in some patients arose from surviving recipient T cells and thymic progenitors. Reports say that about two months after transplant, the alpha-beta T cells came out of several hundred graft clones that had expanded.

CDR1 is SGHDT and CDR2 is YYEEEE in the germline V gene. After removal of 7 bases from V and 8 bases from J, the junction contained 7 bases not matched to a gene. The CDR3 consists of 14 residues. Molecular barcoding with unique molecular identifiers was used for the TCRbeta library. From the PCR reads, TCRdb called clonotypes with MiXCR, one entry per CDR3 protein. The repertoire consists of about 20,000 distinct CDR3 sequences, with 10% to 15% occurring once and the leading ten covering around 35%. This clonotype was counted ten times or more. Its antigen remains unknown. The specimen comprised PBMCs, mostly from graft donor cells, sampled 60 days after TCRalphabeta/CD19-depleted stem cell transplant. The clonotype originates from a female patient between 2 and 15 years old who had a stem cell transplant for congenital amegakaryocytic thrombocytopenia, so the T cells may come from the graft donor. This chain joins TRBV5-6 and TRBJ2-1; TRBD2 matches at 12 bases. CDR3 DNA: TGTGCCAGCTCTAGCGGGAGGGTTATCGATGAGCAGTTCTTC. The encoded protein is CASSSGRVIDEQFF.